Listed below are T cell receptor beta chains from one sample, sequenced in a study of T cells in localized non-small cell lung cancer. Sequencing was performed with immunoSEQ multiplex PCR; in TCRdb, only in-frame clones are kept and a portion is missing. This table holds fewer than 35,000 clones, around 73% found once. This sample comprised peripheral blood, obtained before any cancer treatment. Receptors were obtained from an older male donor with stage II squamous cell lung carcinoma. Both conserved end residues are part of each CDR3. The order of the fields is V gene, D gene, CDR3 length, clone size, J gene, CDR3 DNA, CDR3 protein. D genes are given only for firm matches. Only some rows state a clone size, as once, few, many or a class for expanded clones.

>TRBV7-7|TRBD2|17|.|TRBJ2-5
TGTGCTAGCAGCTTAGCCCCCATAGGCGGGGGCCAAGAGACCCAGTACTTC
CASSLAPIGGGQETQYF
>TRBV19|.|16|.|TRBJ2-6
TGTGCCAGTACAAAACCAGGGGACTCTGGGGCCAACGTCCTGACTTTC
CASTKPGDSGANVLTF
>TRBV18|TRBD2|14|.|TRBJ2-1
TGTGCCAGCTCACCAAGGGGAGCGGGGAATGAGCAGTTCTTC
CASSPRGAGNEQFF
>TRBV28|.|14|.|TRBJ1-4
TGTGCCAGCAGTTTATTGGGTCGGGATGAAAAACTGTTTTTT
CASSLLGRDEKLFF
>TRBV7-6|TRBD1|14|once|TRBJ2-5
TGTGCCAGCAGCTTCCGACAGGGTGAAGAGACCCAGTACTTC
CASSFRQGEETQYF
>TRBV2|TRBD1|14|.|TRBJ1-4
TGTGCCAGCAGGTCGACAGGGGGTGTGGAAAAACTGTTTTTT
CASRSTGGVEKLFF
>TRBV11-2|.|14|.|TRBJ2-7
TGTGCCAGCAGCTTAGTTGGGGGGGCGGGCGAGCAGTACTTC
CASSLVGGAGEQYF
>TRBV15|TRBD2|18|.|TRBJ2-2
TGTGCCACCAGCAGAGAGACTAGCGGGAGGCGCCACACCGGGGAGCTGTTTTTT
CATSRETSGRRHTGELFF
>TRBV5-1|TRBD1|14|.|TRBJ2-7
TGCGCCAGCAGCAAAGGACAGGGTATCGACGAGCAGTACTTC
CASSKGQGIDEQYF
>TRBV9|TRBD2|15|.|TRBJ2-3
TGTGCCAGCAGCCCCTTCAGCGGGGAGGTGGATACGCAGTATTTT
CASSPFSGEVDTQYF
>TRBV2|TRBD2|14|once|TRBJ2-1
TGTGCCAGCAGGGGGACTACTTCCTACAATGAGCAGTTCTTC
CASRGTTSYNEQFF
>TRBV11-2|.|16|.|TRBJ2-2
TGTGCCAGCAGCTTATTCGGAGGCAGAGACACCGGGGAGCTGTTTTTT
CASSLFGGRDTGELFF
>TRBV30|TRBD2|14|.|TRBJ2-5
TGTGCCTGGTCCTTAGCGGGAGGGAGCCAGACCCAGTACTTC
CAWSLAGGSQTQYF
>TRBV5-4|.|14|.|TRBJ2-3
TGTGCCAGCAGCTGGGGGGAAAGCACAGATACGCAGTATTTT
CASSWGESTDTQYF
>TRBV27|TRBD1|16|.|TRBJ2-7
TGTGCCAGCGGCCCCTTCTATACAGGGGGCTCCTACGAGCAGTACTTC
CASGPFYTGGSYEQYF
>TRBV28|.|15|few|TRBJ1-3
TGTGCCAGCAGTTTGATTCGGGCGGTCGGAAACACCATATATTTT
CASSLIRAVGNTIYF
>TRBV7-3|.|13|.|TRBJ2-2
TGTGCCAGCAGCACCCCGAACACCGGGGAGCTGTTTTTT
CASSTPNTGELFF
>TRBV6-5|TRBD1|14|once|TRBJ2-3
TGTGCCAGCAGATGGACAGGGAGCACAGATACGCAGTATTTT
CASRWTGSTDTQYF
>TRBV5-1|TRBD1|13|few|TRBJ2-5
TGCGCCAGCAGCTCAGGGGGCGCGGAGACCCAGTACTTC
CASSSGGAETQYF
>TRBV5-1|.|18|.|TRBJ1-1
TGCGCCACCCGAGATCCCGGGCCTGCGGGAGGTAAGAACACTGAAGCTTTCTTT
CATRDPGPAGGKNTEAFF
>TRBV11-3|.|15|.|TRBJ1-3
TGTGCCAGCAGCGACGACAGGTACTCTGGAAACACCATATATTTT
CASSDDRYSGNTIYF
>TRBV25-1|TRBD1|15|.|TRBJ2-7
TGTGCCAGCAGCCCTATGGGGACAGGAGCCTACGAGCAGTACTTC
CASSPMGTGAYEQYF
>TRBV9|.|15|.|TRBJ1-1
TGTGCCAGCAGCGCGCAGCCAGGGATGAACACTGAAGCTTTCTTT
CASSAQPGMNTEAFF
>TRBV30|.|12|.|TRBJ2-1
TGTGCCTGGAGTGAGGAACTTCCATGGCAGTTCTTC
CAWSEELPWQFF
>TRBV9|TRBD2|16|few|TRBJ2-2
TGTGCCAGCAGCGTCTCCAGCGGGAGGGACACCGGGGAGCTGTTTTTT
CASSVSSGRDTGELFF
>TRBV11-3|TRBD1|15|.|TRBJ1-1
TGTGCCAGCAGCTCCGCTCGGTTAACAGGGGCGGTAGCTTTCTTT
CASSSARLTGAVAFF
>TRBV11-2|TRBD1|16|.|TRBJ1-4
TGTGCCAGCAGCTCCCGTAGGGACAGGGGGCGCGAAAAACTGTTTTTT
CASSSRRDRGREKLFF
>TRBV6-5|TRBD1|14|.|TRBJ2-7
TGTGCCAGCAGTCGACAGGGGGGAATCGACGAGCAGTACTTC
CASSRQGGIDEQYF
>TRBV7-3|.|14|.|TRBJ1-5
TGTGCCAGCAGCTTCTCCGGGTCCGATCAGCCCCAGCATTTT
CASSFSGSDQPQHF
>TRBV4-3|.|15|.|TRBJ2-1
TGCGCCAGCAGCCAGGATGGGCTAAGTTACAATGAGCAGTTCTTC
CASSQDGLSYNEQFF
>TRBV5-4|TRBD1|16|.|TRBJ1-1
TGTGCCAGCAGGTCGGGGACAGATATCATGAACACTGAAGCTTTCTTT
CASRSGTDIMNTEAFF
>TRBV11-2|TRBD1|15|.|TRBJ1-3
TGTGCCAGCAGCCGAACGGACAGGGTAGAAAACACCATATATTTT
CASSRTDRVENTIYF
>TRBV2|.|14|.|TRBJ1-2
TGTGCCAGCAGCCAAACGACAGGATCCTATGGCTACACCTTC
CASSQTTGSYGYTF
>TRBV19|.|15|.|TRBJ1-1
TGTGCCAGTAGTATTAGTGGGCTAACTGGGGGTGAAGCTTTCTTT
CASSISGLTGGEAFF
>TRBV7-2|.|13|.|TRBJ2-2
TGTGCCAGCACCCCTGCGGGCACCGGGGAGCTGTTTTTT
CASTPAGTGELFF
>TRBV5-1|.|15|.|TRBJ1-2
TGCGCCAGCAGCTTGGGAAGGGTCCCCTCTACGGGCTACACCTTC
CASSLGRVPSTGYTF
>TRBV11-3|.|17|.|TRBJ2-3
TGTGCCAGCAGCTTAGATCCCATAGGGGCTGGCACAGATACGCAGTATTTT
CASSLDPIGAGTDTQYF
>TRBV9|.|13|.|TRBJ2-7
TGTGCCAGCAGCGTAGGGGCAGGGGACGAGCAGTACTTC
CASSVGAGDEQYF
>TRBV2|TRBD1|14|.|TRBJ1-4
TGTGCCAGCTCGACCGGGACAGGGGTTGAAAAACTGTTTTTT
CASSTGTGVEKLFF
>TRBV11-3|TRBD2|18|.|TRBJ2-1
TGTGCCAGCAGCTTAGATCGGGTTTTAGGCGGGGGTTTCAATGAGCAGTTCTTC
CASSLDRVLGGGFNEQFF
>TRBV7-2|TRBD1|13|.|TRBJ2-5
TGTGCCAGCAGGGGGCCAGGGGGAGAGACCCAGTACTTC
CASRGPGGETQYF
>TRBV29-1|.|13|.|TRBJ2-1
TGCAGCGTTATTCCACGCTCCTACAATGAGCAGTTCTTC
CSVIPRSYNEQFF
>TRBV15|.|12|.|TRBJ1-3
TGTGCCACCAGCTCCCCAGGAAACACCATATATTTT
CATSSPGNTIYF
>TRBV4-2|.|14|.|TRBJ2-7
TGTGCCAGCAGCCAAGCCGGGAGCCTCTACGAGCAGTACTTC
CASSQAGSLYEQYF
>TRBV5-1|.|16|.|TRBJ1-1
TGCGCCAGCAGCGCCTACCCTGGGACATCGAACACTGAAGCTTTCTTT
CASSAYPGTSNTEAFF
>TRBV6-1|TRBD2|16|.|TRBJ2-3
TGTGCCGGCAGTGCCTCGGGGCTAGCGGGGACAGATACGCAGTATTTT
CAGSASGLAGTDTQYF
>TRBV12-5|TRBD1|15|few|TRBJ2-3
TGTGCTAGTGGCCCCGGGACAGCTAGCACAGATACGCAGTATTTT
CASGPGTASTDTQYF
>TRBV27|.|12|few|TRBJ2-2
TGTGCCAGCAGGGAGTGGGAAGGGGAGCTGTTTTTT
CASREWEGELFF
>TRBV11-2|TRBD1|17|.|TRBJ2-7
TGTGCCAGCAGCTTAGCAGCGGGGACAGGGGGCTACAACGAGCAGTACTTC
CASSLAAGTGGYNEQYF
>TRBV11-2|.|13|.|TRBJ2-7
TGTGCCAGCAGCCGGGATACCCCCTACGAGCAGTACTTC
CASSRDTPYEQYF
>TRBV13|TRBD1|15|.|TRBJ2-7
TGTGCCAGCAGCTCTTCCCGACAGGGGGCCTACGAGCAGTACTTC
CASSSSRQGAYEQYF
>TRBV11-3|.|16|.|TRBJ1-2
TGTGCCAGCAGCTTAGGGACCGGGACTGGTAACTATGGCTACACCTTC
CASSLGTGTGNYGYTF
>TRBV7-9|.|16|once|TRBJ2-3
TGTGCCAGCAGCCGCGACCGAACAGGATACACAGATACGCAGTATTTT
CASSRDRTGYTDTQYF
>TRBV4-2|.|14|few|TRBJ1-2
TGTGCCAGCAGAACCTTGGGGGGCAAATATGGCTACACCTTC
CASRTLGGKYGYTF